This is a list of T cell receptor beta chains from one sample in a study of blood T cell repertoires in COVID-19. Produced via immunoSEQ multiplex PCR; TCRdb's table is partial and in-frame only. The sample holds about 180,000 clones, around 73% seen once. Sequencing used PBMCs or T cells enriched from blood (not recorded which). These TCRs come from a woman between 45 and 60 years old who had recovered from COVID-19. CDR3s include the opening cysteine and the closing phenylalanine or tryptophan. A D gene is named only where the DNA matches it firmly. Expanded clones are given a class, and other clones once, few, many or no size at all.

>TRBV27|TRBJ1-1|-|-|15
TGTGCCAGCCTACTGCACGGGAGGGTAAGGACTGAAGCTTTCTTT
CASLLHGRVRTEAFF
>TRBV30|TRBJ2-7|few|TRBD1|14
TGTGCCTGGAGTTTGGGGACAGGATTCTACGAGCAGTACTTC
CAWSLGTGFYEQYF
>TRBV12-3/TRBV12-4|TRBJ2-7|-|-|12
TGTGCCAGCAGTTTATTCCCGGGCGAGCAGTACTTC
CASSLFPGEQYF
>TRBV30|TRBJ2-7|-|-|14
TGTGCCTGGAGTGTACTTCGCCAGGTGGCCGAGCAGTACTTC
CAWSVLRQVAEQYF
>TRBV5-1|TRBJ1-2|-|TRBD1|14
TGCGCCAGCAGCTTGGTAGGGACAGGGGATGGCTACACCTTC
CASSLVGTGDGYTF
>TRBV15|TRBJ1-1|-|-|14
TGTGCCACCAGCGGAGCGCCGGGACTCGATGAAGCTTTCTTT
CATSGAPGLDEAFF
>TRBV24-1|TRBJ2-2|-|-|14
TGTGCCACCAGCTGGACATACATGACCGGGGAGCTGTTTTTT
CATSWTYMTGELFF
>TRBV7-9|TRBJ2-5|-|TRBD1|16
TGTGCCAGCAGCTTAAACCGACAGGGATTCCAAGAGACCCAGTACTTC
CASSLNRQGFQETQYF
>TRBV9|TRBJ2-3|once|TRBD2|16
TGTGCCAGCAGCGTAGCTGTTAGCGGGATCACAGATACGCAGTATTTT
CASSVAVSGITDTQYF
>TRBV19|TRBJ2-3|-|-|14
TGTGCCAGTAGTAAGAAGCGAAGCACAGATACGCAGTATTTT
CASSKKRSTDTQYF
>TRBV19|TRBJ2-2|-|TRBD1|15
TGTGCCAGTAGTCGGGACAGCGCGAACACCGGGGAGCTGTTTTTT
CASSRDSANTGELFF
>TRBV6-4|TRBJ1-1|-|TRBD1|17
TGTGCCAGCAGTGACAAGTGGGCAAACAGGGGAGTCACTGAAGCTTTCTTT
CASSDKWANRGVTEAFF
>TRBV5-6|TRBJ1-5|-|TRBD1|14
TGTGCCAGCAGCATCAGGGGGCTCAATCAGCCCCAGCATTTT
CASSIRGLNQPQHF
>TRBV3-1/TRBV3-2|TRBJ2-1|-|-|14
TGTGCCAGCAGCCAGGCGGGCTCCTACAATGAGCAGTTCTTC
CASSQAGSYNEQFF
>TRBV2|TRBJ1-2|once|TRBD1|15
TGTGCCAGCAGTGGCCGGGACAGGCGGCTTCGAGGCTACACCTTC
CASSGRDRRLRGYTF
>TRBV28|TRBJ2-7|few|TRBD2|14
TGTGCCAGCAGTTTTGGACTAGGCCTGTACGAGCAGTACTTC
CASSFGLGLYEQYF
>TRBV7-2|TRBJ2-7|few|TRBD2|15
TGTGCCAGCAGCTTATACGCGGGAGTGGAATACGAGCAGTACTTC
CASSLYAGVEYEQYF
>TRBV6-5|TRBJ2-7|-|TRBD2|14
TGTGCCGCCCGAGGGGCTAGCGGGAGTAACGAGCAGTACTTC
CAARGASGSNEQYF
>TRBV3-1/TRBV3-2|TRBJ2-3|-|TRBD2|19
TGTGCCAGCAGCCGGGCTAGCGGGACTTTATACCATGCAGCAGATACGCAGTATTTT
CASSRASGTLYHAADTQYF
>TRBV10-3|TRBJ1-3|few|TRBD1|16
TGTGCCACCGGACAGGGCTTGGACGACTCTGGAAACACCATATATTTT
CATGQGLDDSGNTIYF
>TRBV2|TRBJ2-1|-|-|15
TGTGCCAGCAGTGAGGAGGGGACCTCGTACAATGAGCAGTTCTTC
CASSEEGTSYNEQFF
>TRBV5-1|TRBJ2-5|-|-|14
TGCGCCAGCAGTTCCGGGCCTGGCGGGGAGACCCAGTACTTC
CASSSGPGGETQYF
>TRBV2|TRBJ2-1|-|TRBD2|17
TGTGCCAGCAGTAAGACCGGGACTAGCGGGACCGACAATGAGCAGTTCTTC
CASSKTGTSGTDNEQFF
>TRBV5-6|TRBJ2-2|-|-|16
TGTGCCAGCAGCTTGGAGGACAAAGGTTACACCGGGGAGCTGTTTTTT
CASSLEDKGYTGELFF
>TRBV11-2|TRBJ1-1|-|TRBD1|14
TGTGCCAGCAGCTTAGTGACAGGGATGACTGAAGCTTTCTTT
CASSLVTGMTEAFF
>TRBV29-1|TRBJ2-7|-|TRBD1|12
TGCAGCGTTGGGACAGGGGGCTACGAGCAGTACTTC
CSVGTGGYEQYF
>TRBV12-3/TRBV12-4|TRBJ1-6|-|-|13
TGTGCCAGCAGTGGACAGAGTAATTCACCCCTCCACTTT
CASSGQSNSPLHF
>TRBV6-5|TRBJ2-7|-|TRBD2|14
TGTGCCAGCAGGCCGGGACTAGCCCTCTACGAGCAGTACTTC
CASRPGLALYEQYF
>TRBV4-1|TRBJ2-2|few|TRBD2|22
TGCGCCAGCAGCCAAGGCCACACTAGCGGGAGGGCCAAGTCAAGGGACACCGGGGAGCTGTTTTTT
CASSQGHTSGRAKSRDTGELFF
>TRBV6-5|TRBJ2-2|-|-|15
TGTGCCAGCAGTTACGACTTTCTGAACACCGGGGAGCTGTTTTTT
CASSYDFLNTGELFF
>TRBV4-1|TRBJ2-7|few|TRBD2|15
TGCGCCAGCAGCCCAAGTCTAGCGGACCTATACGAGCAGTACTTC
CASSPSLADLYEQYF